Given below is one T cell receptor (beta chain) in context. This clone was found once. Its cognate antigen has yet to be identified. There are no base qualities to consult, and no much larger clone falls within one base. V is clipped by 8 bases and J by 0 bases, and the sequence between their germline boundaries is 13 bases long. Its CDR3 holds 13 amino acids, cysteine through phenylalanine. This entry keeps only the CDR3 DNA: 39 bases, framed from base 1. The CDR1 and CDR2 encoded by the germline V gene are SQVTM and ANQGSEA. The data stem from a study of cytomegalovirus exposure and HLA in healthy donors (dated 2017 in TCRdb). Background on the whole study: The 666 repertoires of the first cohort and the roughly 110 validation repertoires were produced on the same platform, according to a later analysis. The study aimed to test whether cataloging public T cell receptors could reveal signatures of past pathogen exposure. Besides the first cohort of around 670 subjects, a separate validation cohort made up of some 110 different subjects was used. To predict cytomegalovirus infection status, the study brought together high-throughput TCR immunosequencing, statistical association of individual TCRs with disease status, and machine learning.

The donors belonged to the validation cohort of around 120 subjects, which was separate from the roughly 680-subject first cohort. The research as a whole found: Subsequent analysis determined that TCRs grouped into clusters in the first cohort also showed a tendency toward co-occurrence across the 130 or so validation repertoires, and approximately 94% of cluster scores exceeded 0. A later analysis lacked HLA typing for the validation cohort, so it scored co-occurrence in that cohort across all 120 repertoires. The study listed 150 to 200 TCR beta chains as associated with cytomegalovirus. Three of the identified cytomegalovirus-associated TCR beta chains were confirmed in vitro to be specific for cytomegalovirus antigens. While some public TCRs were present in many individuals, most TCR sequences turned up only very rarely across donors. According to the authors, the approach could potentially be generalized to other disease states and immunological phenotypes. The classifier was reported to diagnose cytomegalovirus status with high specificity and sensitivity in both the original cohort and the validation cohort.

The library was made by the immunoSEQ multiplex PCR assay. The paper's data handling went like this. A statistical classification framework was built for diagnosing cytomegalovirus status from the catalog of TCR beta chain sequences. TCRdb carries this immuneACCESS record with in-frame sequences only. Its versions omit some clonotypes, under half of them owing to an unresolved V gene in the studies checked, with the rest unexplained. V, J and clone size reflect that table, while D and trimming were determined from the DNA. The sample table holds some 330,000 clones, of which roughly 88% were seen once. The ten largest clones add up to more than 0.8% of the sample.

Sequencing was carried out using PBMCs. Here the chain combines TRBV29-1 and TRBJ1-1; TRBD1 might be the D gene, on 6 matching bases. The clonotype comes from a woman aged 18-35 years in good health and CMV-seronegative. Here is the DNA: TGCAGCTTTCGGACAGTCATGAACACTGAAGCTTTCTTT. Its translation reads: CSFRTVMNTEAFF.